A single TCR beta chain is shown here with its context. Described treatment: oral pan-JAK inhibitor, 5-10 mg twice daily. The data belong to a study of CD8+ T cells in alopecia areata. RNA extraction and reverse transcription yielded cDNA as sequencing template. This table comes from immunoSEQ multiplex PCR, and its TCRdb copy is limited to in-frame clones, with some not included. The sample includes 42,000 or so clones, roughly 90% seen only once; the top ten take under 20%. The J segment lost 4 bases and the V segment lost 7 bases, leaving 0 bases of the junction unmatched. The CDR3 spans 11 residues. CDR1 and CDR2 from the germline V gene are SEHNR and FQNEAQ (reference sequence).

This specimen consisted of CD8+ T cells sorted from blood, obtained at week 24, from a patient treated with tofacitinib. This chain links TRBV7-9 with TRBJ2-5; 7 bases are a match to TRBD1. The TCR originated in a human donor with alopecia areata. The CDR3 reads CASNRGETQYF. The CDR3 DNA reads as TGTGCCAGCAACAGGGGAGAGACCCAGTACTTC.